These 9 T cell receptor beta chains originate from one sample sequenced in a study of T cell responses to AZD1222 COVID-19 vaccine. This table comes from immunoSEQ multiplex PCR, and its TCRdb copy is limited to in-frame clones, with some not included. The sample lists about 19,000 clones, roughly 76% seen once, with 21% in the top ten. The specimen comprised peripheral blood, sampled 28 days after the second AZD1222 dose. All receptors derive from an adult who received the AZD1222 COVID-19 vaccine.

The chain has TRBV5-1 and TRBJ1-4, with a weak D call TRBD1 (6 bases). Trimming pared 1 base from V and 5 bases from J, leaving 6 bases between. Germline lookup yields CDR1 SGHRS and CDR2 YFSETQ. The CDR3 is 13 amino acids. The CDR3 region has the DNA TGCGCCAGCAGCTTGCAGGGGAATGAAAAACTGTTTTTT. It codes for CASSLQGNEKLFF.

The rearrangement links TRBV4-3 to TRBJ1-2, with 8 nucleotides matching TRBD1. Germline CDR1 is LGHNA and CDR2 is YSLEER. The CDR3 loop spans 15 amino acids. V lost 0 bases and J lost 8; bases outside the gene matches: 8. In DNA, the CDR3 is TGCGCCAGCAGCCAAGATCCTATGACAGGGGTAGGCTACACCTTC. Residues: CASSQDPMTGVGYTF.

The gene calls are TRBV10-2 and TRBJ2-2; 14 bases line up with TRBD2. CDR3 length: 16 amino acids. Germline V gene lookup returns CDR1 WSHSY and CDR2 SAAADI. V shed 8 bases and J 4 bases; nucleotides not matched to a gene: 6. The CDR3 loop is CASVRLAGGTTGELFF. The CDR3 DNA is TGCGCCAGCGTAAGACTAGCGGGGGGGACCACCGGGGAGCTGTTTTTT.

The CDR3 nucleotides read TGTGCCTGGAGCGCGAACGGACGAAACACCATATATTTT. It is translated as CAWSANGRNTIYF. The V and J genes are TRBV30 and TRBJ1-3; no firm D call. The germline V gene encodes CDR1 GTSNPN and CDR2 SVGIG (reference sequence). The CDR3 sequence is 13 residues long. V gave up 3 bases and J gave up 5 bases, with 11 bases separating them.

The rearrangement joins TRBV5-8 to TRBJ2-7; weak D call: TRBD2 (6 bases). The germline V and J ends were trimmed by 7 bases and 2 bases, with 22 bases remaining between them. Germline CDR1 SGHTS, CDR2 YDEGEE. There are 16 residues in the CDR3. CDR3 region: CASRPDGQRAPYEQYF. The DNA for the CDR3 is TGTGCCAGCCGCCCGGATGGGCAGCGGGCCCCCTACGAGCAGTACTTC.

V usage is TRBV6-5 and J usage is TRBJ1-6; TRBD1 aligns across 9 bases. In germline, CDR1 is MNHEY, CDR2 SVGAGI. This CDR3 contains 15 residues. Trimming took 3 bases from V and 9 from J; bases not matched to a gene: 6. The CDR3 nucleotides read TGTGCCAGCAGTTATAGGGACAGGGTGGGTTCACCCCTCCACTTT. Amino acid sequence: CASSYRDRVGSPLHF.

The chain is built from TRBV5-1 and TRBJ1-4; D is perhaps TRBD1 (5 bases). CDR1 and CDR2 (germline): SGHRS, YFSETQ. The CDR3 covers 15 residues. Trimming took off 0 bases at V and 7 bases at J, with 13 bases between the two ends. This CDR3 is CASSLVGPAGEKLFF. CDR3 sequence (DNA): TGCGCCAGCAGCTTGGTGGGGCCCGCGGGTGAAAAACTGTTTTTT.

This chain uses TRBV11-2 with TRBJ2-1; D gene unclear. The germline V gene encodes CDR1 SGHAT and CDR2 FQNNGV. The ends were cut back, 1 base at V and 4 bases at J, with 11 bases in the middle. This CDR3 has 15 amino acids. CDR3 sequence: CASSLGRTVYNEQFF. The CDR3 coding sequence is TGTGCCAGCAGCTTAGGGCGGACGGTTTACAATGAGCAGTTCTTC.

CDR3 amino acids: CASSPRPGGISGNTIYF. The CDR3 DNA reads TGTGCCAGCAGTCCAAGACCCGGGGGGATCTCTGGAAACACCATATATTTT. The J gene is TRBJ1-3, the V gene TRBV6-6, with D possibly being TRBD1 (5 bases). The CDR3 loop spans 17 amino acids. Deletions cut 5 bases from V and 0 bases from J, with 17 bases between. Germline V gene sequence: CDR1 MNHNY, CDR2 SVGAGI (reference sequence).